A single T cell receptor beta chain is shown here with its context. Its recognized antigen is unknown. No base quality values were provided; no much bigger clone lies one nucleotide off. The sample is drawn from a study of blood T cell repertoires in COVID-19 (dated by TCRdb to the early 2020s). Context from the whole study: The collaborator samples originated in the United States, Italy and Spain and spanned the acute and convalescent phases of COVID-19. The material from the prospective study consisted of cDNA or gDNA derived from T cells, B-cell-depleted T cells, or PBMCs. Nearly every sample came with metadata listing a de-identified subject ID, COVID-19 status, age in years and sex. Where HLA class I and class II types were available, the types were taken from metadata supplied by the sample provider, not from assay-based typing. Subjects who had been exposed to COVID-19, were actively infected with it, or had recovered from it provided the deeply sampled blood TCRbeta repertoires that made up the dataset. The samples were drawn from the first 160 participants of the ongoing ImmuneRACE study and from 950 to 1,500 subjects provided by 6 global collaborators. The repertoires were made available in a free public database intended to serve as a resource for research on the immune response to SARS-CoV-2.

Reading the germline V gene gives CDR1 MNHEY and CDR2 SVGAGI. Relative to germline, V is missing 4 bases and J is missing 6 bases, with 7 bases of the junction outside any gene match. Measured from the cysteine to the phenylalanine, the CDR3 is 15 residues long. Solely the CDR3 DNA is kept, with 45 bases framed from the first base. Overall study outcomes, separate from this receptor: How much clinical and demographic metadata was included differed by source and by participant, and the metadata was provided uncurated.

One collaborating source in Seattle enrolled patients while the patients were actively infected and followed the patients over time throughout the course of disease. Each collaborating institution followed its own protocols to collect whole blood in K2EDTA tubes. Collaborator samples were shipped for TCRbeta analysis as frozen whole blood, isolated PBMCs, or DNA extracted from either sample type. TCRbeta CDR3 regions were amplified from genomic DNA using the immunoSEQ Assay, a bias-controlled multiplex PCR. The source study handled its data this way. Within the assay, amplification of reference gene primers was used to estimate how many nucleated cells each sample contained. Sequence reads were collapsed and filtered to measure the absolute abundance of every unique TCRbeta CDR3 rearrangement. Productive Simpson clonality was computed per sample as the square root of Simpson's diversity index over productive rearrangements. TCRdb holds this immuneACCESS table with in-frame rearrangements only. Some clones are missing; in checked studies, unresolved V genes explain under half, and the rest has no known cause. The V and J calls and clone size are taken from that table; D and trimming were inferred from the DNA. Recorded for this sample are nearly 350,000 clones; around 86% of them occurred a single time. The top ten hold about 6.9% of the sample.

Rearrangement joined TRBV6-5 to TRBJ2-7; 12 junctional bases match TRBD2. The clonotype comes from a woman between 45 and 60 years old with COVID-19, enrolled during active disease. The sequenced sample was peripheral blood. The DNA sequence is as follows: TGTGCCAGCAGTTTTCTAGCGGGAGGGCCAGGCGAGCAGTACTTC. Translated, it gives CASSFLAGGPGEQYF.